This T cell receptor (beta chain) was captured in a study of T-cell memory formation after mild COVID-19. Study-wide background: In these data, TCR clusters were largely donor specific. Whole-study findings and limits: The study detected some responding clones in pre-infection memory, suggesting cross-reactive memory joined.

Note on this clonotype: Its specificity is unknown.

There are 15 residues in the CDR3. Trimming took 8 bases from V and 0 from J, leaving 14 bases between them. Germline V gene data show CDR1 as MNHEY and CDR2 as SMNVEV (reference sequence). TCRdb re-called the 5' RACE reads through MiXCR, storing one row per CDR3 protein. The table lists a few hundred thousand distinct CDR3 sequences, 15% to 20% of them singletons. What was sequenced was PBMCs or a T cell subset sorted from them (not recorded which). This sequence joins TRBV27 and TRBJ1-5; D is ambiguous. The clonotype comes from a man in his late teens or twenties who had mild COVID-19 (a few samples of this study predate the infection). Cell type and time point are not known. CDR3 amino acids: CASGKMIHSNQPQHF. The CDR3 DNA reads as TGTGCCAGCGGTAAAATGATTCATAGCAATCAGCCCCAGCATTTT.